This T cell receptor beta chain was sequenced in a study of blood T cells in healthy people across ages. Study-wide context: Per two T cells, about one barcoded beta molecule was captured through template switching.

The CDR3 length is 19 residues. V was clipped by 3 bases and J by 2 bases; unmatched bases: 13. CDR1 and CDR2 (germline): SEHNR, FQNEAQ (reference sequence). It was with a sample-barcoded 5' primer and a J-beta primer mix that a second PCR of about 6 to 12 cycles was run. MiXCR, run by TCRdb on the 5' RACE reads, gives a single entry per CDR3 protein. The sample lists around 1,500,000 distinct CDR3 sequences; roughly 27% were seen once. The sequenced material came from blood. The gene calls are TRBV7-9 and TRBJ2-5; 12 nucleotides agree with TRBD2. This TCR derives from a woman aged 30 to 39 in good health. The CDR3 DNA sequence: TGTGCCAGCAGCTTGCCGCTAGCGGGAGGGCCCTCAGAACAAGAGACCCAGTACTTC. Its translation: CASSLPLAGGPSEQETQYF. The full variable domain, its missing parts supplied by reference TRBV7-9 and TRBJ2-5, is DTGVSQNPRHKITKRGQNVTFRCDPISEHNRLYWYRQTLGQGPEFLTYFQNEAQLEKSRLLSDRFSAERPKGSFSTLEIQRTEQGDSAMYLCASSLPLAGGPSEQETQYFGPGTRLLVL.